This entry lists 27 T cell receptor beta chains sequenced from one sample in a study of graft-versus-host responses after intestinal transplantation (dated by TCRdb to the early 2020s). The label giving this sample's time point can be read as: cells obtained before transplantation from donor or recipient. Library preparation was by the immunoSEQ multiplex PCR assay. Drawn from immuneACCESS, this table holds only the in-frame rearrangements with V and J called that TCRdb kept. Clones are partly lost; checked studies trace under half to an unresolved V gene and leave the rest unexplained. Across this sample there are roughly 100,000 clones, with under 95% seen only once. Of the sample, 1% to 1.5% falls within the top ten clones. These receptors are not linked to any known antigen. Sequencing used unstimulated CD8+ T cells sorted from spleen or lymph node cells, obtained before intestinal transplant. Receptors originate from a human donor who received an intestinal transplant.

The chain has TRBV10-3 and TRBJ1-3; possible D gene TRBD1, 6 bases. Germline V gives CDR1 ENHRY, CDR2 SYGVKD. This CDR3 contains 19 residues. V was trimmed by 2 bases and J by 0 bases, leaving 20 bases between them. The CDR3 spells CAISEELPGHRPSGNTIYF. CDR3 coding DNA: TGTGCCATCAGTGAGGAACTCCCGGGACACCGACCCTCTGGAAACACCATATATTTT.

The rearrangement links TRBV29-1 to TRBJ2-7; D gene uncertain. The CDR3 is 11 amino acids. Germline V gene data show CDR1 as SQVTM and CDR2 as ANQGSEA. V lost 7 bases and J 4 bases, leaving 11 bases between the germline ends. The CDR3 is CSAASRYEQYF. CDR3 coding DNA: TGCAGCGCTGCTTCTCGATACGAGCAGTACTTC.

V and J are TRBV4-1 and TRBJ2-7, with D possibly called TRBD1 or TRBD2 (6 bases each). The germline V gene has CDR1 MGHRA and CDR2 YSYEKL. The V and J ends lost 4 bases and 5 bases respectively, with 9 bases between them. The CDR3 totals 12 residues. This CDR3 reads CASSLRGDEQYF. CDR3 nucleotides: TGCGCCAGCAGCCTAAGGGGGGACGAGCAGTACTTC.

The gene calls are TRBV6-5 and TRBJ2-2; D not resolved. The CDR3 covers 15 residues. V was clipped by 0 bases and J by 2 bases, with 7 bases between them. Germline V gene data show CDR1 as MNHEY and CDR2 as SVGAGI. As DNA, the CDR3 is TGTGCCAGCAGTTACTCGAACGCCAACACCGGGGAGCTGTTTTTT. It codes for CASSYSNANTGELFF.

The rearrangement uses TRBV11-1 and TRBJ2-2; D tentatively reads TRBD1 or TRBD2 (5 bases each). Trimming took off 0 bases at V and 3 bases at J, with 14 bases between the two ends. Germline V CDR1 and CDR2: SGHAT, FQDESV (reference sequence). The CDR3 has 17 residues. The CDR3 region has the DNA TGTGCCAGCAGCTTAGCTGACCGGGACGGCTACACCGGGGAGCTGTTTTTT. Residues: CASSLADRDGYTGELFF.

The chain joins TRBV15 to TRBJ2-1, with D possibly being TRBD2 (5 bases). Trimming stripped 0 bases from V and 3 bases from J, with 9 bases between. This CDR3 spans 15 amino acids. Germline lookup yields CDR1 LNHNV and CDR2 YYDKDF (reference sequence). The CDR3 DNA follows: TGTGCCACCAGCAGAGATCTAGGACTCTACAATGAGCAGTTCTTC. Residues: CATSRDLGLYNEQFF.

The chain couples TRBV10-1 to TRBJ1-1; 7 positions agree with TRBD1. Germline loops: CDR1 WNHNN, CDR2 SYGVQD (reference sequence). V trimming: 0 bases; J trimming: 0 bases; junction bases outside the gene matches: 19. This CDR3 is built from 21 residues. CDR3 residues: CASSESLRGVGWGPVNTEAFF. As DNA, the CDR3 is TGCGCCAGCAGTGAGTCTCTCAGGGGGGTGGGGTGGGGCCCCGTGAACACTGAAGCTTTCTTT.

The chain links TRBV13 to TRBJ2-5; tentative D call: TRBD1 (6 bases). The V and J ends lost 8 bases and 4 bases respectively, with 14 bases between them. Germline V gene sequence: CDR1 PRHDT, CDR2 FYEKMQ (reference sequence). The CDR3 is made up of 13 amino acids. CDR3 residues: CASSGHPAETQYF. DNA for the CDR3: TGTGCCAGCTCGGGACACCCGGCAGAGACCCAGTACTTC.

The chain uses TRBV9 and TRBJ2-3, with 10 bases that match TRBD1. The CDR3 length is 16 residues. V dropped 4 bases and J dropped 0; count of bases not matched to a gene: 5. The germline V gene has CDR1 SGDLS and CDR2 YYNGEE. CDR3 DNA sequence: TGTGCCAGCAGCCACGGGACAGGGGCCAGCACAGATACGCAGTATTTT. Translation: CASSHGTGASTDTQYF.

This sequence joins TRBV4-1 and TRBJ1-1, with D maybe TRBD1 (6 bases). Trimming took 0 bases from V and 4 from J, leaving 12 bases between them. Germline lookup yields CDR1 MGHRA and CDR2 YSYEKL. The CDR3 spans 15 residues. CDR3 loop: CASSQESVGGTEAFF. The DNA of the CDR3 is TGCGCCAGCAGCCAAGAAAGTGTAGGGGGCACTGAAGCTTTCTTT.

The chain carries TRBV7-3 and TRBJ2-1, with D possibly TRBD2 on 5 matching bases. The length of the CDR3 is 16 residues. Germline V gene lookup returns CDR1 SGHTA and CDR2 FQGTGA. V lost 5 bases, J lost 9 bases, and 23 bases lay in between. This CDR3 is CASSQYLGEPGSEQFF. Written as DNA, the CDR3 is TGTGCCAGCAGCCAATACCTCGGGGAGCCGGGTTCTGAGCAGTTCTTC.

The chain joins TRBV12-5 to TRBJ1-4; 8 bases fit TRBD1. This CDR3 region has 16 residues. The V segment lost 1 base and the J segment 7 bases; nucleotides outside the gene matches: 8. From germline, CDR1 is LGHNT and CDR2 FRNRAP. CDR3 sequence: CASGLDKTGAGEKLFF. The CDR3 DNA reads as TGTGCTAGTGGTTTGGATAAGACAGGGGCGGGTGAAAAACTGTTTTTT.

In its sample, this clone was seen once. The chain is built from TRBV4-1 and TRBJ2-3; D is possibly TRBD1 (6 bases). CDR3 size: 16 residues. V lost 0 bases and J lost 0, with 10 bases in between. Germline assignment: CDR1 MGHRA and CDR2 YSYEKL. CDR3 loop: CASSQEDRPSTDTQYF. In nucleotides, the CDR3 is TGCGCCAGCAGCCAAGAAGACAGGCCTAGCACAGATACGCAGTATTTT.

The chain couples TRBV6-1 to TRBJ2-7; D is perhaps TRBD2 (6 bases). V was clipped by 2 bases and J by 3 bases, with 11 bases between them. Looked up from germline, CDR1 is MNHNS and CDR2 is SASEGT. The CDR3 covers 14 residues. CDR3 DNA: TGTGCCAGCAGTGAACTATCGGGGGTCTACGAGCAGTACTTC. Translating it yields CASSELSGVYEQYF.

Here the CDR3 reads CASSSRQGHQPQHF. CDR3 nucleotide sequence: TGTGCCAGTAGTAGTCGACAAGGGCATCAGCCCCAGCATTTT. The V call is TRBV19, the J call TRBJ1-5; D remains unclear. The CDR3 is 14 residues long. Germline V gives CDR1 LNHDA, CDR2 SQIVND (reference sequence). Trimming took 4 bases from V and 5 from J, leaving 12 bases between them. Together with reference TRBV19 and TRBJ1-5, the CDR3 gives the full variable domain: DGGITQSPKYLFRKEGQNVTLSCEQNLNHDAMYWYRQDPGQGLRLIYYSQIVNDFQKGDIAEGYSVSREKKESFPLTVTSAQKNPTAFYLCASSSRQGHQPQHFGDGTRLSIL.

The V and J genes are TRBV29-1 and TRBJ1-2; D remains ambiguous. Germline V gives CDR1 SQVTM, CDR2 ANQGSEA. This CDR3 has 13 residues. The germline V and J ends were trimmed by 8 bases and 0 bases, with 13 bases remaining between them. The CDR3 sequence: CSSFDSANYGYTF. Written as DNA, the CDR3 is TGCAGCTCCTTCGATTCAGCTAACTATGGCTACACCTTC. The variable domain in full, completed from reference TRBV29-1 and TRBJ1-2, reads SAVISQKPSRDICQRGTSLTIQCQVDSQVTMMFWYRQQPGQSLTLIATANQGSEATYESGFVIDKFPISRPNLTFSTLTVSNMSPEDSSIYLCSSFDSANYGYTFGSGTRLTVV.

Here the CDR3 reads CASSLTGGSYEQYF. In DNA, the CDR3 is TGTGCCAGCAGTTTGACAGGGGGGAGCTACGAGCAGTACTTC. The chain links TRBV27 to TRBJ2-7, with 9 bases fitting TRBD1. Germline CDR1 is MNHEY and CDR2 is SMNVEV (reference sequence). The CDR3 totals 14 residues. The trim removed 3 bases at V and 3 bases at J, leaving 3 bases unmatched.

This chain connects TRBV7-9 to TRBJ2-7; D is possibly TRBD1 (5 bases). The CDR3 sequence is 13 residues long. Trimming took 5 bases from V and 2 from J, leaving 10 bases between them. Germline values: CDR1 SEHNR, CDR2 FQNEAQ (reference sequence). The CDR3 reads CASSPRQTYEQYF. The CDR3 nucleotides read TGTGCCAGCAGCCCTAGACAGACCTACGAGCAGTACTTC.

This clone was seen a handful of times. J is TRBJ2-1 and V is TRBV4-1; D is unresolved. In germline, CDR1 is MGHRA, CDR2 YSYEKL. Trimming cost V 1 base and J 7 bases, with 5 bases left between them. This CDR3 region has 12 residues. CDR3 nucleotides: TGCGCCAGCAGCCAAGTTGTGAATGAGCAGTTCTTC. It is translated as CASSQVVNEQFF.

CDR3 DNA sequence: TGTGCCAGCAGCTTAGAGGCAGCCCTTTGGGAGACCCAGTACTTC. Translation: CASSLEAALWETQYF. The V call is TRBV11-2, the J call TRBJ2-5; the D is unclear. The germline gives CDR1 SGHAT, CDR2 FQNNGV. The CDR3 has 15 residues. V gave up 0 bases and J gave up 5 bases, with 13 bases separating them.

The chain recombines TRBV27 with TRBJ2-1; D possibly corresponds to TRBD1 (6 bases). This CDR3 has 15 residues. V was trimmed by 4 bases and J by 6 bases, leaving 16 bases between them. The germline gives CDR1 MNHEY, CDR2 SMNVEV (reference sequence). CDR3 nucleotides: TGTGCCAGCAGTTCCGGACAGTCCGCGGGCAATGAGCAGTTCTTC. Amino acids: CASSSGQSAGNEQFF.

The V call is TRBV5-1, the J call TRBJ2-1; D is uncertain. Trimming pared 1 base from V and 2 bases from J, leaving 10 bases between. The CDR3 covers 15 residues. Per germline, CDR1 SGHRS and CDR2 YFSETQ. CDR3 loop: CASSLPTATYNEQFF. CDR3 sequence (DNA): TGCGCCAGCAGCTTGCCGACCGCCACCTACAATGAGCAGTTCTTC.

The gene calls are TRBV5-1 and TRBJ1-1; TRBD1 is a possible D gene (5 bases). Germline values: CDR1 SGHRS, CDR2 YFSETQ. V was shortened by 0 bases and J by 5 bases, with 8 bases between the two germline ends. This CDR3 has 13 residues. The CDR3: CASSLDRGTEAFF. The CDR3 bases are TGCGCCAGCAGCTTGGATAGGGGAACTGAAGCTTTCTTT.

CDR3 coding DNA: TGTGCCAGCAGTGAAGCGCTTTTAGCAGGGGCAGATCAGCCCCAGCATTTT. Amino acids: CASSEALLAGADQPQHF. J is TRBJ1-5 and V is TRBV2, with a weak D call TRBD1 (6 bases). V lost 0 bases and J lost 5, with 17 bases in between. The germline V gene encodes CDR1 SNHLY and CDR2 FYNNEI. This CDR3 contains 17 residues.

This chain uses TRBV7-6 with TRBJ1-2; D is ambiguous. There are 13 residues in the CDR3. Germline V CDR1 and CDR2: SGHVS, FNYEAQ. The germline V and J ends were trimmed by 4 bases and 7 bases, with 13 bases remaining between them. DNA of the CDR3: TGTGCCAGCAGCTCGAGTGCGGTTTTTGGCTACACCTTC. This encodes CASSSSAVFGYTF.

The rearrangement joins TRBV5-1 to TRBJ2-7, with D unresolved. Germline CDR1 reads SGHRS; CDR2 reads YFSETQ. Trimming stripped 0 bases from V and 4 bases from J, with 8 bases between. The CDR3 has 13 residues. The CDR3 reads CASSLEVRYEQYF. As DNA, the CDR3 is TGCGCCAGCAGCTTGGAGGTCCGGTACGAGCAGTACTTC.

The chain carries TRBV4-1 and TRBJ1-2; TRBD1 might be the D (5 bases). The V and J ends lost 1 base and 7 bases respectively, with 16 bases between them. The CDR3 consists of 15 residues. Per the germline V gene, CDR1 is MGHRA and CDR2 is YSYEKL. DNA of the CDR3: TGCGCCAGCAGCCAAGGTGGGGGTGCTTGGTCTGGCTACACCTTC. Amino acids: CASSQGGGAWSGYTF.